The next 24 T cell receptor beta chains were all read from a single sample in a study of T cells in Graves' hyperthyroidism and ophthalmopathy. Amplification targeted TCR beta CDR3 regions from RNA transcripts. Initially, a first-round RT-PCR of the TCR CDR3 employed the HTBI primer set. Via MiXCR, TCRdb re-called the multiplex PCR reads, giving one row per CDR3 protein. The sample lists around 380,000 distinct CDR3 sequences, about 13% seen once, with around 21% in the top ten. The sequenced sample consisted of blood. The receptors here all came from a young man with Graves' hyperthyroidism that later progressed to Graves' ophthalmopathy.

Ten or more counts support this clonotype. This rearrangement joins TRBV6-5 to TRBJ2-2, with D perhaps matching TRBD2 (5 bases). Germline-derived CDR1 and CDR2 are MNHEY and SVGAGI. V was shortened by 2 bases and J by 7 bases, with 5 bases between the two germline ends. The CDR3 is 12 residues long. The CDR3 DNA follows: TGTGCCAGCAGTTACCGGGACGGGGAGCTGTTTTTT. Encoded protein: CASSYRDGELFF.

This clonotype was recorded many times. CDR3 DNA sequence: TGTGCCAGCAGACCTTACCCCCCGGGACAGGGGGTTGGGACTGAAGCTTTCTTT. This gives the protein CASRPYPPGQGVGTEAFF. V gene TRBV12-3 or TRBV12-4 combines with J gene TRBJ1-1, with 11 bases matching TRBD1. This CDR3 is built from 18 residues. V gave up 6 bases and J gave up 5 bases; unmatched junction bases: 17.

The chain joins TRBV6-4 to TRBJ2-3; no clear D gene. The V gene's germline CDR1 is MRHNA and CDR2 SNTAGT. Between the trimmed V and J ends, which lost 8 bases and 2 bases, there was a span of 26 bases. The CDR3 runs 18 residues. The CDR3: CASDPGRRESYDTDTQYF. DNA for the CDR3: TGTGCCAGCGATCCTGGGCGTAGAGAGTCTTACGACACAGATACGCAGTATTTT.

This clonotype was counted between two and nine times. This sequence joins TRBV18 and TRBJ2-3; 9 nucleotides agree with TRBD1. The germline CDR1 and CDR2 sequences are KGHSH and LQKENI. This CDR3 is 15 amino acids long. The ends lost 3 bases at V and 4 bases at J; junction bases unmatched: 5. Here the CDR3 reads CASSPRTGVADTQYF. CDR3 coding DNA: TGTGCCAGCTCACCTAGGACAGGGGTGGCAGATACGCAGTATTTT.

This clonotype was counted many times. V gene TRBV29-1 combines with J gene TRBJ2-1; D is possibly TRBD2 (7 bases). CDR3 length equals 15 residues. Germline values: CDR1 SQVTM, CDR2 ANQGSEA. Trimming removed 4 bases from V and 9 bases from J, with 22 bases in between. The CDR3 region is CSVARGGGAMSEQFF. CDR3 in DNA: TGCAGCGTTGCGAGGGGGGGGGGCGCGATGAGTGAGCAGTTCTTC.

This clonotype was seen only a few times. This chain uses TRBV4-1 with TRBJ1-4, with D unclear. Trimming pared 4 bases from V and 0 bases from J, leaving 30 bases between. The CDR3 has 22 residues. CDR1 is MGHRA and CDR2 is YSYEKL in the germline V gene. CDR3 in amino acids: CASSRNLVEGVASLTTNEKLFF. The CDR3 nucleotides read TGCGCCAGCAGCCGGAACTTAGTCGAGGGAGTCGCGTCACTCACAACTAATGAAAAACTGTTTTTT.

In this sample, this clonotype turned up many times. The chain has TRBV12-3 or TRBV12-4 and TRBJ1-5, with 7 bases lining up with TRBD1. The V gene end was trimmed by 5 bases and the J gene end by 4 bases; junction bases not matched to a gene: 2. The CDR3 runs 13 residues. CDR3 DNA sequence: TGTGCCAGCAGTCCAGGGGGGAATCAGCCCCAGCATTTT. Its protein product is CASSPGGNQPQHF.

This clonotype has just a few counts. V usage is TRBV18 and J usage is TRBJ1-3; 8 positions agree with TRBD1. The germline V gene has CDR1 KGHSH and CDR2 LQKENI. V lost 2 bases, J lost 0 bases, and 9 bases stayed unmatched. The CDR3 loop spans 18 amino acids. Here the CDR3 DNA reads TGTGCCAGCTCACCATTAACAGGGGGGACGAGCTCTGGAAACACCATATATTTT. Translated, it gives CASSPLTGGTSSGNTIYF.

This chain links TRBV6-5 with TRBJ2-7, with no clear D. The CDR3 sequence is 13 residues long. In germline, CDR1 is MNHEY, CDR2 SVGAGI. V lost 0 bases and J 3 bases, leaving 6 bases between the germline ends. CDR3 coding DNA: TGTGCCAGCAGTTACTCCTCACACTACGAGCAGTACTTC. Encoded protein: CASSYSSHYEQYF.

This clonotype was seen more than once but under ten times. The genes are TRBV5-4 and TRBJ2-3, with 7 bases matching TRBD1. The CDR3 spans 15 residues. The junction had 8 bases not matched to a gene; V was cut back by 4 bases and J by 3 bases. Per germline, CDR1 SGHNT and CDR2 YYREEE (reference sequence). The CDR3 nucleotides read TGTGCCAGCAGCCCACAGGGGAGTTTAACAGATACGCAGTATTTT. Amino acid sequence: CASSPQGSLTDTQYF.

This clonotype has a count of ten or more. This chain uses TRBV12-5 with TRBJ2-1, with 8 positions matching TRBD1. This CDR3 spans 15 amino acids. Germline V gives CDR1 LGHNT, CDR2 FRNRAP. The junction had 9 bases not matched to a gene; V was cut back by 5 bases and J by 6 bases. For the CDR3, the DNA is TGTGCTAGTGGTCCCGGACAGGGAGTGATCAATGAGCAGTTCTTC. It encodes CASGPGQGVINEQFF.

This clonotype was seen many times. The genes are TRBV11-2 and TRBJ2-5; no clear D gene. CDR1 and CDR2 (germline): SGHAT, FQNNGV. With 4 bases removed from V and 4 bases from J, the gap between germline ends came to 7 bases. This CDR3 has 12 amino acids. The CDR3 protein is CASSSLGETQYF. Written as DNA, the CDR3 is TGTGCCAGCAGCTCGCTTGGAGAGACCCAGTACTTC.

In this sample, this clonotype turned up a few times. The V gene is TRBV27, the J gene TRBJ2-7, with 7 positions matching TRBD2. The CDR3 totals 14 residues. With 5 bases clipped from V and 6 bases from J, the junction kept 10 bases outside the gene matches. Germline V lookup: CDR1 MNHEY, CDR2 SMNVEV (reference sequence). The CDR3 sequence is CASSLQRGLGEQYF. CDR3 nucleotides: TGTGCCAGCAGTCTCCAGCGGGGCCTTGGCGAGCAGTACTTC.

This clonotype showed up many times. The DNA of the CDR3 is TGTGCCAGCAGCTTGTTTGGTCACCAAATGAACACTGAAGCTTTCTTT. It specifies CASSLFGHQMNTEAFF. The gene calls are TRBV11-2 and TRBJ1-1; D call uncertain. This CDR3 contains 16 residues. Looked up from germline, CDR1 is SGHAT and CDR2 is FQNNGV. V was shortened by 3 bases and J by 0 bases, with 14 bases between the two germline ends.

This clonotype was recorded at least ten times. This chain joins TRBV11-3 and TRBJ2-7; 9 nucleotides line up with TRBD1. Germline V gives CDR1 SGHNT, CDR2 YENEEA. With 0 bases clipped from V and 6 bases from J, the junction kept 6 bases outside the gene matches. The CDR3 covers 15 residues. CDR3 coding DNA: TGTGCCAGCAGCTTAGAGCCGGGACAGGGTTTCGAGCAGTACTTC. This translates into CASSLEPGQGFEQYF.

The genes are TRBV18 and TRBJ2-7; 8 bases fit TRBD2. With 6 bases clipped from V and 1 base from J, the junction kept 11 bases outside the gene matches. The length of the CDR3 is 16 residues. CDR1 is KGHSH and CDR2 is LQKENI in the germline V gene. CDR3 sequence reads: CASSRDLSGASYEQYF. For the CDR3, the DNA is TGTGCCAGCTCCCGGGATCTTAGCGGGGCGTCCTACGAGCAGTACTTC.

Points on this clonotype: Possible read error: a much larger clone is one base away. The chain is built from TRBV2 and TRBJ2-3; 7 bases agree with TRBD2. J gave up 3 bases and V 10 bases, and 7 bases lay outside the gene matches. The CDR3 spans 13 residues. Germline CDR1 SNHLY, CDR2 FYNNEI. The CDR3 protein is CATTWGGTDTQYF. The CDR3 coding sequence is TGTGCCACGACCTGGGGGGGTACAGATACGCAGTATTTT.

This clonotype has only a few counts. The chain uses TRBV20-1 and TRBJ1-2; TRBD1 aligns across 8 bases. V shed 0 bases and J 6 bases; nucleotides not matched to a gene: 6. In germline, CDR1 is DFQATT, CDR2 SNEGSKA (reference sequence). This CDR3 has 14 amino acids. The DNA for the CDR3 is TGCAGTGCTAGAGATTTGGACAGGGTCGATGGCTACACCTTC. This encodes CSARDLDRVDGYTF.

The gene calls are TRBV28 and TRBJ2-1, with TRBD2 identical over 11 bases. Germline trimming cut 6 bases from V and 10 bases from J; bases unmatched to any gene: 8. The CDR3 covers 14 residues. In germline, CDR1 is MDHEN, CDR2 SYDVKM. The CDR3 DNA follows: TGTGCCAGCAGGACCGGGACTAGCGGCCCCGAGCAGTTCTTC. Translation: CASRTGTSGPEQFF.

This clonotype was counted ten times or more. Here the CDR3 DNA reads TGTGCCAGCAGCTCAAACAGGGGGCCGTACGAGCAGTACTTC. Its protein product is CASSSNRGPYEQYF. The chain uses TRBV11-3 and TRBJ2-7, with 9 bases matching TRBD1. Germline CDR1 and CDR2: SGHNT and YENEEA. The CDR3 extends over 14 amino acids. V lost 4 bases, J lost 4 bases, and 5 bases stayed unmatched.

At least ten counts were recorded for this clonotype. A read error may produce the germline difference seen at one junction end. The CDR3 coding sequence is TGTGCTAGCAGCAATCCCCGGGACAGGGGGCAGGGCGAGCAGTACTTC. Translation: CASSNPRDRGQGEQYF. The V and J genes are TRBV7-7 and TRBJ2-7; 12 positions match TRBD1. Germline lookup yields CDR1 SSHAT and CDR2 FNYEAQ (reference sequence). The CDR3 covers 16 residues.

Many counts were recorded for this clonotype. The J gene is TRBJ1-6, the V gene TRBV6-1; D uncertain. From germline, CDR1 is MNHNS and CDR2 SASEGT. Deletions cut 2 bases from V and 0 bases from J, with 11 bases between. This CDR3 is 17 amino acids long. This CDR3 reads CASSEYGMSSYNSPLHF. The CDR3 DNA reads TGTGCCAGCAGTGAATATGGGATGAGCTCCTATAATTCACCCCTCCACTTT.

Concerning this clonotype itself: A much larger clone lies one base from this, so it may be a read error. This rearrangement joins TRBV28 to TRBJ2-1; D perhaps matches TRBD1 (5 bases). Germline V gene sequence: CDR1 MDHEN, CDR2 SYDVKM. The CDR3 consists of 14 residues. The CDR3 DNA reads as TGTGCCAGCGAAGGGTTTACCCAGGACAATGAGCAGCTCTTC. It is translated as CASEGFTQDNEQLF.

The sample holds many counts of this clonotype. The chain is built from TRBV2 and TRBJ1-2; perhaps TRBD1 as D (5 bases). Germline CDR1 and CDR2: SNHLY and FYNNEI. The V end was cut by 7 bases, the J end by 8 bases, with 11 bases between. CDR3 length equals 11 residues. The CDR3: CASTRRGGYTF. CDR3 in DNA: TGTGCCAGCACAAGGCGGGGCGGCTACACCTTC.